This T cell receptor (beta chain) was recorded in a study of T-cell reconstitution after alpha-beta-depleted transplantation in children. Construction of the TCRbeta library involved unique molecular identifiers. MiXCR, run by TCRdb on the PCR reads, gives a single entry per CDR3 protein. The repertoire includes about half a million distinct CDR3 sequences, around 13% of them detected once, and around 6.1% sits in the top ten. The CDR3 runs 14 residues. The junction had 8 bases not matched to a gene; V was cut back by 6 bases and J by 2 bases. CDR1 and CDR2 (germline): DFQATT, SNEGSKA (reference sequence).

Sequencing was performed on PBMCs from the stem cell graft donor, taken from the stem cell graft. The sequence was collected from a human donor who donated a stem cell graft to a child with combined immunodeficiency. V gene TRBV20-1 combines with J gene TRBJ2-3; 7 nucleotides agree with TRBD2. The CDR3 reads CSASGSGDTDTQYF. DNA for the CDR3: TGCAGTGCCAGCGGAAGCGGGGACACAGATACGCAGTATTTT.